This T cell receptor beta chain was sequenced in a study of CD8 T cells in ankylosing spondylitis. V gave up 4 bases and J gave up 8 bases, with 18 bases separating them. The CDR3 consists of 15 residues. Study-level findings and limits: A TCR beta motif of 7 or 8 highly homologous variants appeared characteristic of ankylosing spondylitis blood.

As regards this clonotype: Its specificity is not known.

TCRdb ran MiXCR on the 5' RACE reads and lists one entry per CDR3 protein. The repertoire consists of roughly 700,000 distinct CDR3 sequences, with 15% to 20% occurring once and the leading ten covering around a fifth. This sequence joins TRBV12-3 or TRBV12-4 and TRBJ2-1; weak D call: TRBD2 (6 bases). The receptor was isolated from a male donor with ankylosing spondylitis. The specimen was blood, either unsorted or a sorted T cell fraction (not recorded which). CDR3 loop: CASSSRLGGFDEQFF. The CDR3 nucleotides are TGTGCCAGCAGTTCAAGACTGGGAGGATTCGATGAGCAGTTCTTC.